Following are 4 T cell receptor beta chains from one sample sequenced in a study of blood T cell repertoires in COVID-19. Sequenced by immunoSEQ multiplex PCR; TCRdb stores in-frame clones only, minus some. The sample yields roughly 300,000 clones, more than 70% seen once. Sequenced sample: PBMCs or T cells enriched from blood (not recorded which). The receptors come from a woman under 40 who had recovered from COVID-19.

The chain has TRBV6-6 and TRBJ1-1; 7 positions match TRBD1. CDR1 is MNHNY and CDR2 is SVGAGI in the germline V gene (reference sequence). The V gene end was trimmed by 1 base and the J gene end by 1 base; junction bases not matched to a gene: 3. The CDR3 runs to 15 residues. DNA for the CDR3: TGTGCCAGCAGTTACTGGGGACAGACGAACACTGAAGCTTTCTTT. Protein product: CASSYWGQTNTEAFF.

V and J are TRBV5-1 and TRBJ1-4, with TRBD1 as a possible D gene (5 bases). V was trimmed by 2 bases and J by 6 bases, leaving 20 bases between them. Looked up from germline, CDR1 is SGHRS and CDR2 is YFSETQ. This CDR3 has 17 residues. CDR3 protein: CASSFGARWGADEKLFF. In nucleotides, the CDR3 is TGCGCCAGCAGCTTTGGCGCGAGGTGGGGCGCGGATGAAAAACTGTTTTTT.

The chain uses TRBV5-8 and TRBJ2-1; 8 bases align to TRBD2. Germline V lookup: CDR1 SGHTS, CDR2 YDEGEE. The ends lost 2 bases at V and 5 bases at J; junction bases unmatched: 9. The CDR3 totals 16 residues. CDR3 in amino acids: CASSLFRGGPDNEQFF. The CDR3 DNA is TGTGCCAGCAGCTTATTCCGGGGGGGCCCTGACAATGAGCAGTTCTTC.

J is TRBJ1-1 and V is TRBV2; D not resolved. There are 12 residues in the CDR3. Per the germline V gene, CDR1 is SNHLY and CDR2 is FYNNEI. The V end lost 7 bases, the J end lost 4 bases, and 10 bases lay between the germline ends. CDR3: CASTGILTEAFF. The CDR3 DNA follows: TGTGCCAGCACGGGGATTCTCACTGAAGCTTTCTTT.